This TCR beta chain was retrieved from a study of T cell responses to AZD1222 COVID-19 vaccine. Study-wide points: Clonal diversity was possibly underestimated, and the donors were mostly white British, with more females. The span of vaccine-associated CD4 TCRs extended across spike, with dominance at 160-218 and 743-854. Baseline serostatus was positive in only six AZD1222 recipients.

The method was immunoSEQ multiplex PCR; TCRdb's version includes in-frame clones alone and lacks a portion of them. Here the sample spans some 120,000 clones, almost 95% being singletons. The junction had 9 bases not matched to a gene; V was cut back by 5 bases and J by 5 bases. The length of the CDR3 is 16 residues. Looked up from germline, CDR1 is MDHEN and CDR2 is SYDVKM. About this clone: The antigen remains undetermined.

V is TRBV28 and J is TRBJ1-4; 9 bases line up with TRBD1. The origin of this receptor is an adult who received the AZD1222 COVID-19 vaccine. The starting material was peripheral blood, obtained 28 days after the second AZD1222 dose. In nucleotides, the CDR3 is TGTGCCAGCAGTAGTACGTCCGGGACAGGGAATGAAAAACTGTTTTTT. Amino acid sequence: CASSSTSGTGNEKLFF.